This passage covers 2 T cell receptor beta chains from one sample sequenced in a study of OX40 agonist ivuxolimab in advanced cancers. Generated by immunoSEQ multiplex PCR, the TCRdb table keeps only in-frame clones and is missing some. The sample carries 66,000 or so clones, approximately 92% recorded once. Source: CD4+ or CD8+ T cells sorted from blood, taken in a trial of the OX40 agonist ivuxolimab. The receptors originated from an adult with an advanced solid tumor such as melanoma, head and neck, liver or kidney cancer.

This chain links TRBV14 with TRBJ2-4; D uncertain. The germline V gene encodes CDR1 SGHDN and CDR2 FVKESK. The CDR3 sequence is 13 residues long. V gave up 5 bases and J gave up 0 bases, with 5 bases separating them. This chain's CDR3 is CASSLSAKNIQYF. For the CDR3, the DNA is TGTGCCAGCAGCTTATCAGCCAAAAACATTCAGTACTTC.

J is TRBJ1-5 and V is TRBV28, with TRBD1 as a possible D gene (5 bases). The CDR3 has 14 residues. The ends were cut back, 7 bases at V and 6 bases at J, with 16 bases in the middle. In germline, CDR1 is MDHEN, CDR2 SYDVKM. CDR3 coding DNA: TGTGCCAGCACGTACTCCTGGGGGGTTCAGCCCCAGCATTTT. Translated, it gives CASTYSWGVQPQHF.